This T cell receptor beta chain was documented in a study of neoadjuvant anti-PD-1 for oral cavity cancer. At the level of the study: Most patients had three to four biweekly doses of 3 mg/kg nivolumab before resection.

Most PBMC samples had 480 ng input DNA in six replicates. Profiled with immunoSEQ multiplex PCR; TCRdb holds only in-frame clones, not every one. Among more than 11,000 clones listed, roughly two thirds were seen once. The CDR3 contains 13 residues. With V trimmed by 0 bases and J by 5 bases, 2 bases remained unmatched. Per germline, CDR1 SGDLS and CDR2 YYNGEE. Time point: after neoadjuvant nivolumab, at surgical resection. Stage II-IVA oral cavity squamous cell carcinoma was new and untreated by systemic or radiation therapy. The chain recombines TRBV9 with TRBJ2-7, with 7 bases matching TRBD1. The receptor was isolated from a person between 40 and 79 years old with oral cavity squamous cell carcinoma. The sample was PBMCs, taken after nivolumab (anti-PD-1) treatment. CDR3 in amino acids: CASSVDRGDEQYF. The CDR3 DNA follows: TGTGCCAGCAGCGTAGACAGGGGTGACGAGCAGTACTTC.